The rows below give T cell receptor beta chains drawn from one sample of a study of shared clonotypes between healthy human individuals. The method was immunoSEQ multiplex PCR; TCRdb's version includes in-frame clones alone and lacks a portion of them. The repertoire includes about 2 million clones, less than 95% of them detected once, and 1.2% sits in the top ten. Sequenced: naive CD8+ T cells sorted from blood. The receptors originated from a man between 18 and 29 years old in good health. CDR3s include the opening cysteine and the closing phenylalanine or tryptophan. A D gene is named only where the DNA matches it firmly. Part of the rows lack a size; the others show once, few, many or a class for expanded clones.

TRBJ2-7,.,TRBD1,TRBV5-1,TGCGCCAGCAGCTTGTCAGGGGGACCCATCTACGAGCAGTACTTC,CASSLSGGPIYEQYF
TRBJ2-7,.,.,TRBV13,TGTGCCAGCAGCTTATCCATCGGTGGGTACGAGCAGTACTTC,CASSLSIGGYEQYF
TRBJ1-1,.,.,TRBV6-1,TGTGCCAGCAGTGATACCGGGGCCATGAACACTGAAGCTTTCTTT,CASSDTGAMNTEAFF
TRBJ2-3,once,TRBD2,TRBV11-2,TGTGCCAGCAGCTCACTAGCGGGGACTAGCACAGATACGCAGTATTTT,CASSSLAGTSTDTQYF
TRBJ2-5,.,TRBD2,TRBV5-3,TGTGCCAGAAAGGGGACTAGCGGGCTTCTACAAGAGACCCAGTACTTC,CARKGTSGLLQETQYF
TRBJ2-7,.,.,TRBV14,TGTGCCAGCAGCCAAGGTAGTGGCTCCTACGAGCAGTACTTC,CASSQGSGSYEQYF
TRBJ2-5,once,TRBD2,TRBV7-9,TGTGCCAGCAGCGATCGGACTAGCGAGGAGACCCAGTACTTC,CASSDRTSEETQYF
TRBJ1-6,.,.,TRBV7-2,TGTGCCAGCAGCTTAGGTCCGGCAGATTACTCCTATAATTCACCCCTCCACTTT,CASSLGPADYSYNSPLHF
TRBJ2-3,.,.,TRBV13,TGTGCCAGCAGCTTAGAACGCGGGGAGCTCACAGATACGCAGTATTTT,CASSLERGELTDTQYF
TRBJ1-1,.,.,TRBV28,TGTGCCAGCAGTTTATGGAGGATGAACACTGAAGCTTTCTTT,CASSLWRMNTEAFF
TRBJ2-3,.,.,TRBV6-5,TGTGCCAGCAGTTACTCCGAGGGGGGGGATACGCAGTATTTT,CASSYSEGGDTQYF
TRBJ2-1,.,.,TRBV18,TGTGCCAGCTCACCACCGGGGATAAGCTCCTACAATGAGCAGTTCTTC,CASSPPGISSYNEQFF
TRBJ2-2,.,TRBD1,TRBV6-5,TGTGCCAGCAGTTACCGCGGGACAGGGGCTACCGGGGAGCTGTTTTTT,CASSYRGTGATGELFF
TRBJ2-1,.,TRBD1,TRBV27,TGTGCCAGCAGTTTCATCAGGGGGACCTACAATGAGCAGTTCTTC,CASSFIRGTYNEQFF
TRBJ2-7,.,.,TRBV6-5,TGTGCCAGCAGTTACCTGAACAGTATATACGAGCAGTACTTC,CASSYLNSIYEQYF
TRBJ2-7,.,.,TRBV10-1,TGCGCCAGCAGTGTGGGGATTAACTACGAGCAGTACTTC,CASSVGINYEQYF
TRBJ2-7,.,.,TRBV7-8,TGTGCCAGCAGGAAGTCGGTTTATGAGCAGTACTTC,CASRKSVYEQYF
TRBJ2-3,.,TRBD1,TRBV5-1,TGCGCCAGCAGCTTGGAAAATACAGGGGGCGTTGGCACAGATACGCAGTATTTT,CASSLENTGGVGTDTQYF
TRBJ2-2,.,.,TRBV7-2,TGTGCCAGCAGCTTAACGCGGCTTGGGTTGAACACCGGGGAGCTGTTTTTT,CASSLTRLGLNTGELFF
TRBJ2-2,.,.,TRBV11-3,TGTGCCAGCAGCGGGGACACTTCCCTGGGCGGGGAGCTGTTTTTT,CASSGDTSLGGELFF
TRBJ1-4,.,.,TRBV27,TGTGCCAGCAAGGGGTTGGGTGAAAAACTGTTTTTT,CASKGLGEKLFF
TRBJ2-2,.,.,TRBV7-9,TGTGCCAGCAGCTTAGATGCAGGGTTATGGGCCGGGGAGCTGTTTTTT,CASSLDAGLWAGELFF
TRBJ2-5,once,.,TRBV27,TGTGCCAGCAGCCTGCGGGGACAAAAAGAAGAGACCCAGTACTTC,CASSLRGQKEETQYF
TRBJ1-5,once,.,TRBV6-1,TGTGCCAGCAGGGAAAAAGGGGTGAGCAATCAGCCCCAGCATTTT,CASREKGVSNQPQHF
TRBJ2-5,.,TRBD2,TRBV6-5,TGTGCTTCTAATGGGGGGGAAGAGACCCAGTACTTC,CASNGGEETQYF